This section outlines one T cell receptor beta chain sequence together with its context. This CDR3 spans 15 amino acids. V gave up 2 bases and J gave up 7 bases; unmatched junction bases: 2. The germline CDR1 and CDR2 sequences are MNHNY and SVGAGI (reference sequence). The source of the sample is a study of blood T cell repertoires in COVID-19. Recovered participants had two consecutive negative NP/OP PCR tests, healthcare professional clearance, or symptom resolution. The authors' processing: For nucleated cells, counts were estimated from reference gene primer amplification. The assay was immunoSEQ multiplex PCR, and TCRdb's table has in-frame clones only and misses some. Clone size and V and J calls were adopted from that table, with D and trimming inferred from the DNA. Of roughly 360,000 clones listed, around 83% were seen once; the top ten hold 5% to 6%.

The genes are TRBV6-6 and TRBJ1-6; 10 bases match TRBD1. This TCR derives from a woman aged 45-65 years who had recovered from COVID-19. Sequenced input: PBMCs or T cells enriched from blood (not recorded which). CDR3 amino acids: CASSYGDRGNSPLHF. DNA of the CDR3: TGTGCCAGCAGTTACGGGGACAGGGGCAATTCACCCCTCCACTTT.